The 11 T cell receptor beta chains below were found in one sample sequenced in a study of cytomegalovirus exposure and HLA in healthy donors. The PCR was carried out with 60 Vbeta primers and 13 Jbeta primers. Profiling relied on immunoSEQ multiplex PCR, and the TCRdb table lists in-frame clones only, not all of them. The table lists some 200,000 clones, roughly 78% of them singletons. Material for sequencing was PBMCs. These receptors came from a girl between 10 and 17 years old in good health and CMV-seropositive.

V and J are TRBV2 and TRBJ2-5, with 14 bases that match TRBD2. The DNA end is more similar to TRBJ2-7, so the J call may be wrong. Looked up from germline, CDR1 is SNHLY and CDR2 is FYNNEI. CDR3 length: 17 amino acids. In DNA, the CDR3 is TGTGCCAGCAGAAAGGGACTAGCGGGGGAAGTTACCTACGAGCAGTACTTC. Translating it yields CASRKGLAGEVTYEQYF.

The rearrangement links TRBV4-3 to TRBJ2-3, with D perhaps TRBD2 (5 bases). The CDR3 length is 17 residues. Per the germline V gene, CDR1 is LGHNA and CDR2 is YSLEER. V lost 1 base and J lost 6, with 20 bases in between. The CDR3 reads CASSQGGGHTGSDTQYF. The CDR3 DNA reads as TGCGCCAGCAGCCAAGGGGGTGGGCATACTGGGAGCGATACGCAGTATTTT.

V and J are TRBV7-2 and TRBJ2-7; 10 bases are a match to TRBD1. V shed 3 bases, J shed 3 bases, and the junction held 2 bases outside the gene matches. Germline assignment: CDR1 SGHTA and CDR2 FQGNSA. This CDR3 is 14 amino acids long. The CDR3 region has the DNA TGTGCCAGCAGCTTGACAGGGGGCGACTACGAGCAGTACTTC. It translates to CASSLTGGDYEQYF. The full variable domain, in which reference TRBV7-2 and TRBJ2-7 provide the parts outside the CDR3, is GAGVSQSPSNKVTEKGKDVELRCDPISGHTALYWYRQSLGQGLEFLIYFQGNSAPDKSGLPSDRFSAERTGGSVSTLTIQRTQQEDSAVYLCASSLTGGDYEQYFGPGTRLTVT.

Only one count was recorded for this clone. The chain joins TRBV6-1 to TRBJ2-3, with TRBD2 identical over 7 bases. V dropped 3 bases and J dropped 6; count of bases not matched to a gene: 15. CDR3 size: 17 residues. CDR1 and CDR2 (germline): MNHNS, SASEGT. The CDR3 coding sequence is TGTGCCAGCAGTGAGATCCCAGCGGGGCTTAAAGGGGATACGCAGTATTTT. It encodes CASSEIPAGLKGDTQYF.

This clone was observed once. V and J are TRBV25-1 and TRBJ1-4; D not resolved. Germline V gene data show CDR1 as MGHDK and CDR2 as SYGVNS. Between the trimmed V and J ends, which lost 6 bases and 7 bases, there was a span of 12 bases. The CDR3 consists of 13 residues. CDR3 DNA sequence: TGTGCCAGCAGGCCCTCGGGAAGTGAAAAACTGTTTTTT. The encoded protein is CASRPSGSEKLFF.

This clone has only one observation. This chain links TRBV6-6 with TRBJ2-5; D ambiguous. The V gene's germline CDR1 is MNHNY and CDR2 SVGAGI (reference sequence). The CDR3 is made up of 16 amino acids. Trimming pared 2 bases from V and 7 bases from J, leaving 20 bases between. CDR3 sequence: CASSYNLQLEVTTQYF. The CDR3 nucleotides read TGTGCCAGCAGTTACAATCTACAGCTCGAAGTAACGACCCAGTACTTC.

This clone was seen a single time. CDR3 DNA sequence: TGTGCCAGCAGCCAAGATCCGAGTGGCACAGATACGCAGTATTTT. This translates into CASSQDPSGTDTQYF. The chain links TRBV4-2 to TRBJ2-3; D remains ambiguous. Between the trimmed V and J ends, which lost 0 bases and 1 base, there was a span of 8 bases. From germline, CDR1 is LGHNA and CDR2 YNFKEQ. The CDR3 contains 15 residues.

CDR3 loop: CASSPGEGLPYEQYF. CDR3 coding DNA: TGCGCCAGCAGCCCGGGGGAGGGCCTCCCCTACGAGCAGTACTTC. The chain joins TRBV4-3 to TRBJ2-7; 7 nucleotides align to TRBD2. Germline assignment: CDR1 LGHNA and CDR2 YSLEER. This CDR3 contains 15 residues. V was clipped by 4 bases and J by 2 bases; unmatched bases: 8.

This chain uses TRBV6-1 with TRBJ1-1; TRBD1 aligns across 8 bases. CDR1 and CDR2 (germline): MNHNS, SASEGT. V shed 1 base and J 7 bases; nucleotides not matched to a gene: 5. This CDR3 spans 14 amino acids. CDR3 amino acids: CASSEEAGGLEAFF. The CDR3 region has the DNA TGTGCCAGCAGTGAAGAGGCAGGGGGCCTTGAAGCTTTCTTT.

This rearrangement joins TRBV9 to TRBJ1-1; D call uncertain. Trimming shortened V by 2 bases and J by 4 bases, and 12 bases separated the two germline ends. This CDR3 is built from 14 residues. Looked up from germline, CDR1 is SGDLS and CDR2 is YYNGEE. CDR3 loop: CASSVGSRGTEAFF. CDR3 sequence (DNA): TGTGCCAGCAGCGTGGGGAGCCGGGGCACTGAAGCTTTCTTT.

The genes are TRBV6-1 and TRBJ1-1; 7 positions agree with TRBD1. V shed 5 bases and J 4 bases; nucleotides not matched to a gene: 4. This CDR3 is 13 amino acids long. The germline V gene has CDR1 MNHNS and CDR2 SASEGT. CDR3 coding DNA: TGTGCCAGCAGTTTACAGGGGACCACTGAAGCTTTCTTT. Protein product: CASSLQGTTEAFF.